This T cell receptor (beta chain) was documented in a study of CD8 T cells in ankylosing spondylitis. TCRdb re-derived calls from the 5' RACE reads in MiXCR, one entry per CDR3 protein. This sample yields about 270,000 distinct CDR3 sequences, of which about 30% are seen a single time; about 4% belongs to the top ten. Germline lookup yields CDR1 DFQATT and CDR2 SNEGSKA (reference sequence). The CDR3 is made up of 13 amino acids. Deletions cut 5 bases from V and 9 bases from J, with 17 bases between. The TCR sequence derives from a male donor with ankylosing spondylitis or in good health (not recorded which). The J gene is TRBJ2-1, the V gene TRBV20-1, with D maybe TRBD2 (5 bases). Sequencing was performed on blood, either unsorted or a sorted T cell fraction (not recorded which). CDR3 loop: CSACRSSYGEQFF. CDR3 bases: TGCAGTGCTTGCAGATCTAGCTATGGTGAGCAGTTCTTC.